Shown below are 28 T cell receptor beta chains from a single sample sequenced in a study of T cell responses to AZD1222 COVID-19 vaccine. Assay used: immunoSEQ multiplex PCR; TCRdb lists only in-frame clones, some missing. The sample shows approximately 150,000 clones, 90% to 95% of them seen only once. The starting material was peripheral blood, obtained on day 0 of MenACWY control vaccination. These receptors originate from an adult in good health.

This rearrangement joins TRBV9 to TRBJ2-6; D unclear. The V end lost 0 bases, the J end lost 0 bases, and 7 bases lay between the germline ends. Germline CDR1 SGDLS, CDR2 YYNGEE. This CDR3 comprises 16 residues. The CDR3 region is CASSVARISGANVLTF. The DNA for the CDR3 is TGTGCCAGCAGCGTAGCCCGGATCTCTGGGGCCAACGTCCTGACTTTC.

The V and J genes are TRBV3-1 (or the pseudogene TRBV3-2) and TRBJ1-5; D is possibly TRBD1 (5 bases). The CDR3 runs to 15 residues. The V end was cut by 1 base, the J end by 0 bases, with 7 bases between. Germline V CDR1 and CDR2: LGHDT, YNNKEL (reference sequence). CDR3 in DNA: TGTGCCAGCAGCCAAGGGACATATAGCAATCAGCCCCAGCATTTT. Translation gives CASSQGTYSNQPQHF.

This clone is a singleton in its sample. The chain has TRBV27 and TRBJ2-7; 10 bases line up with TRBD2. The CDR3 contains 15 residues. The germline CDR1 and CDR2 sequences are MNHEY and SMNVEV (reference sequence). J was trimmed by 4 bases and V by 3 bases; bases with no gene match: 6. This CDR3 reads CASSFYGTSDYEQYF. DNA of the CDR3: TGTGCCAGCAGTTTCTATGGGACTAGCGATTACGAGCAGTACTTC.

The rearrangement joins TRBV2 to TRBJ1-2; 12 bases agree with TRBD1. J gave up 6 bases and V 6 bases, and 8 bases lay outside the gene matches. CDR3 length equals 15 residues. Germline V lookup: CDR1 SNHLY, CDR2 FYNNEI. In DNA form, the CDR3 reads TGTGCCAGCAGCGGGACAGGGGGCTCCTATAATGGCTACACCTTC. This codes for CASSGTGGSYNGYTF. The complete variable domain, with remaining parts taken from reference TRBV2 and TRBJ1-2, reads EPEVTQTPSHQVTQMGQEVILRCVPISNHLYFYWYRQILGQKVEFLVSFYNNEISEKSEIFDDQFSVERPDGSNFTLKIRSTKLEDSAMYFCASSGTGGSYNGYTFGSGTRLTVV.

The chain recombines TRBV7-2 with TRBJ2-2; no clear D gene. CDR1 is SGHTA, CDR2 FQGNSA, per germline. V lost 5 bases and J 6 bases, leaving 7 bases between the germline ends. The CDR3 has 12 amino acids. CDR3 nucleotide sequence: TGTGCCAGCAGCCAGGATGCCGGGGAGCTGTTTTTT. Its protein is CASSQDAGELFF.

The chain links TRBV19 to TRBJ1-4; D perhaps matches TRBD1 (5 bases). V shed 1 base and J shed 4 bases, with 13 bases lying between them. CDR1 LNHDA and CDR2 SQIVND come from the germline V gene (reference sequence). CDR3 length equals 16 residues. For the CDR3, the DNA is TGTGCCAGTAGTATAGGGGGCACGAGGATTAATGAAAAACTGTTTTTT. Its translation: CASSIGGTRINEKLFF.

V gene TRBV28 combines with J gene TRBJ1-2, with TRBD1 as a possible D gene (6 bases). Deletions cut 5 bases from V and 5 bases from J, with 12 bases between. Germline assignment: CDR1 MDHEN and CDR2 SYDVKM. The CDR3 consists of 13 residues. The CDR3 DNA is TGTGCCAGCAGTGCCGGGACATCTTATGGCTACACCTTC. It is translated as CASSAGTSYGYTF.

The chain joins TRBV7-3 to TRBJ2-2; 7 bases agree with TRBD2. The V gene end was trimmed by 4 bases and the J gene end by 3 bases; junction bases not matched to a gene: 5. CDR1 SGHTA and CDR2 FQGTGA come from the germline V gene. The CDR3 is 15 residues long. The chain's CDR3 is CASSSYGGDTGELFF. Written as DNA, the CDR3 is TGTGCCAGCAGCTCCTATGGGGGGGACACCGGGGAGCTGTTTTTT.

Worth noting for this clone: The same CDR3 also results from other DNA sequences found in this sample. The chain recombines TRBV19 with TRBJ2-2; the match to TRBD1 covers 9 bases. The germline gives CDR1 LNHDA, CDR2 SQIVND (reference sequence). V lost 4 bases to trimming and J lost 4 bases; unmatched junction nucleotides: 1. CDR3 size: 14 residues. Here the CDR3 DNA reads TGTGCCAGTAGTAGGGGACAGGGCACCGGGGAGCTGTTTTTT. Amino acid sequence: CASSRGQGTGELFF.

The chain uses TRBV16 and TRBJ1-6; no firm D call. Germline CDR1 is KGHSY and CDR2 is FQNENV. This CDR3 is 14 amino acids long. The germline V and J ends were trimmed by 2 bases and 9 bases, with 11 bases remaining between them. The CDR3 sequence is CASSQTTLGSPLHF. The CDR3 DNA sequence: TGTGCCAGCAGCCAAACAACTCTAGGTTCACCCCTCCACTTT.

CDR3 sequence (DNA): TGTGCTAGTGGTTTGCCCCCAGTTGGGGCCCCCTCCTACAATGAGCAGTTCTTC. Protein sequence: CASGLPPVGAPSYNEQFF. The chain uses TRBV12-5 and TRBJ2-1, with D tentatively TRBD1 (5 bases). The CDR3 spans 18 residues. The V end was cut by 2 bases, the J end by 0 bases, with 17 bases between. Germline lookup yields CDR1 LGHNT and CDR2 FRNRAP.

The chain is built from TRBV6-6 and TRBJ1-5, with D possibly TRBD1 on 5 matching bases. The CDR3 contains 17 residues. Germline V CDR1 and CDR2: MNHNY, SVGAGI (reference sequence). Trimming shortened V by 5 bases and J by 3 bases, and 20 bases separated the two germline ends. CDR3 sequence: CASSPGRVGDNNQPQHF. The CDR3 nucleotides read TGTGCCAGCAGTCCTGGGCGGGTAGGGGATAACAATCAGCCCCAGCATTTT.

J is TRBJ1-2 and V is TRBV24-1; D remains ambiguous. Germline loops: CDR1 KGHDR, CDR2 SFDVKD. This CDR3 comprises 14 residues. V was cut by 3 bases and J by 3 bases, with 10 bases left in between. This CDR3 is CATSDAGSHYGYTF. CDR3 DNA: TGTGCCACCAGTGATGCCGGGAGCCACTATGGCTACACCTTC.

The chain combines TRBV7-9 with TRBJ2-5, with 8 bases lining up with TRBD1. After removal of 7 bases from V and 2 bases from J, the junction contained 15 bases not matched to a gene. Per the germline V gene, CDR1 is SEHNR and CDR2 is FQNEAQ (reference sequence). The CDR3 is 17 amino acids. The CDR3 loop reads CASNDIGQGREQETQYF. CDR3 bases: TGTGCCAGCAACGACATCGGACAGGGAAGGGAGCAAGAGACCCAGTACTTC.

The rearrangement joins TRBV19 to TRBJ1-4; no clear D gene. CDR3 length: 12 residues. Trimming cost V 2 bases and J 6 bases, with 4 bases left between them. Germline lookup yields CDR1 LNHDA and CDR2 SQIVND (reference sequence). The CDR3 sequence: CASSILDEKLFF. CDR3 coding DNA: TGTGCCAGTAGTATACTCGATGAAAAACTGTTTTTT.

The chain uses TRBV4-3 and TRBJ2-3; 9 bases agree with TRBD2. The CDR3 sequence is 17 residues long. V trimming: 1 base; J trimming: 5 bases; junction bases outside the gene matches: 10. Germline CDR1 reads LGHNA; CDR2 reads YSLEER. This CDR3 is CASSQGSAGGPGDTQYF. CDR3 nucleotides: TGCGCCAGCAGCCAAGGGTCCGCGGGAGGGCCGGGAGATACGCAGTATTTT.

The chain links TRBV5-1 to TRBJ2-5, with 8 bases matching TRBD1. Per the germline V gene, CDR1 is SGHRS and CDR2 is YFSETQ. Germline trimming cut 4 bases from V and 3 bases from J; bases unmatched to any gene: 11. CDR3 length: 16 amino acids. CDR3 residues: CASSLNPGQGEETQYF. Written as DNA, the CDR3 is TGCGCCAGCAGCCTTAACCCAGGACAGGGTGAAGAGACCCAGTACTTC.

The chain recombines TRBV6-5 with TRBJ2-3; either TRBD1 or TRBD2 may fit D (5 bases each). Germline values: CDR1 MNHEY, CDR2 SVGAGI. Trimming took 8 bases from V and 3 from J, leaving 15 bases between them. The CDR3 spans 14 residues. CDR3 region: CASRGWGETDTQYF. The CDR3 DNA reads TGTGCCAGCCGAGGGTGGGGCGAGACAGATACGCAGTATTTT.

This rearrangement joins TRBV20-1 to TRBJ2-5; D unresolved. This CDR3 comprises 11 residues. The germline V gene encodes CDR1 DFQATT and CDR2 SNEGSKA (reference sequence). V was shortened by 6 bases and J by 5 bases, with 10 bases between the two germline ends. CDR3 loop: CSALNSETQYF. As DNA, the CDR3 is TGCAGTGCCCTGAATAGTGAGACCCAGTACTTC.

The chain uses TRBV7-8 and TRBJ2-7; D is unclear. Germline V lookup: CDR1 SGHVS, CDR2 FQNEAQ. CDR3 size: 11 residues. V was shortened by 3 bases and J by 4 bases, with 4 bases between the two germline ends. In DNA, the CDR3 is TGTGCCAGCAGCTTGAGTTACGAGCAGTACTTC. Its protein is CASSLSYEQYF.

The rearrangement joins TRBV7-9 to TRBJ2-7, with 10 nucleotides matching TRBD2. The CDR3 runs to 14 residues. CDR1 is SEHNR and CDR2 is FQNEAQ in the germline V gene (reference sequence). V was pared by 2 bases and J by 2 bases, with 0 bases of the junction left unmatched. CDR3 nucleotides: TGTGCCAGCAGCTTAAGCGGGGGGGCCTACGAGCAGTACTTC. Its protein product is CASSLSGGAYEQYF.

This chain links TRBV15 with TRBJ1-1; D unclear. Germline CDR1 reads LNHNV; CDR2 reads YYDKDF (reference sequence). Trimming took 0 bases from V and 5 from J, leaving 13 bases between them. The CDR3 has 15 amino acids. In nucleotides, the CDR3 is TGTGCCACCAGCAGAGATTTAAGTTTGGGGACTGAAGCTTTCTTT. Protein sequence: CATSRDLSLGTEAFF.

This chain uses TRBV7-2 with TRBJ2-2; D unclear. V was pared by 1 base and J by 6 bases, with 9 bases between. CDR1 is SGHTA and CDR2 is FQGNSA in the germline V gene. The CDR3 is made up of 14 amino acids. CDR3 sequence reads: CASSLEPMAGELFF. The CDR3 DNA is TGTGCCAGCAGCTTAGAACCTATGGCCGGGGAGCTGTTTTTT.

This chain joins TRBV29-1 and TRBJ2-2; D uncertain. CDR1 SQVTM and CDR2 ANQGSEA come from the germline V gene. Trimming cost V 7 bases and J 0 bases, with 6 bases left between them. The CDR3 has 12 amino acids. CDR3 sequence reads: CSGSTNTGELFF. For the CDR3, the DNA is TGCAGCGGCTCCACGAACACCGGGGAGCTGTTTTTT.

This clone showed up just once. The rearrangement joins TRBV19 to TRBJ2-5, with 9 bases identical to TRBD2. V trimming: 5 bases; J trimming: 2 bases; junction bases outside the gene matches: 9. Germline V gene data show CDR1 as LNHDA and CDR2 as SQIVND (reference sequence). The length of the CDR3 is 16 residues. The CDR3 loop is CASSVGSGGPQETQYF. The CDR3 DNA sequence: TGTGCCAGTAGTGTGGGTAGCGGGGGCCCTCAAGAGACCCAGTACTTC.

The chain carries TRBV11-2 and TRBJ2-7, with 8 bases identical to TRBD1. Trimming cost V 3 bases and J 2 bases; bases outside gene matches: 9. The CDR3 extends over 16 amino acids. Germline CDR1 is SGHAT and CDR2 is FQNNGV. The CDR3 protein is CASSLSWQGATYEQYF. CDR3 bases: TGTGCCAGCAGCTTGTCTTGGCAGGGGGCCACCTACGAGCAGTACTTC.

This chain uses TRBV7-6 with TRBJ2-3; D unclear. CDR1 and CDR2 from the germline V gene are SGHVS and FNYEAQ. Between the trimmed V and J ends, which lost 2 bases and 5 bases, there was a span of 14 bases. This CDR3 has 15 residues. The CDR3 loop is CASSLPHTSGDTQYF. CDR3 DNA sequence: TGTGCCAGCAGCTTACCTCACACCTCTGGAGATACGCAGTATTTT.

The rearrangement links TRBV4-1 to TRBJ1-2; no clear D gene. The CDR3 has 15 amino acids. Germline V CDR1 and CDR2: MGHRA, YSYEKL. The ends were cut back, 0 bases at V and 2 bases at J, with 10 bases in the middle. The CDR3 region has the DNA TGCGCCAGCAGCCAAGATTTTGGGAGGAACTATGGCTACACCTTC. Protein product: CASSQDFGRNYGYTF.